One TCR beta chain is described in this entry. Antigen specificity is unknown. The data were produced by immunoSEQ multiplex PCR, yet TCRdb's version contains in-frame clones alone and is incomplete. The sample gives approximately 90,000 clones, approximately 89% of which show up once; 7.6% is in the top ten. This entry belongs to a study of graft-versus-host responses after intestinal transplantation. Across the study: As for transplant type, recipients had multivisceral, liver-intestinal, or isolated intestinal grafts. Overall study results and limits: There were GvH clones found in recipient marrow, and some of them appeared first in ileum or blood.

Trimming removed 0 bases at V and 0 bases at J, with 7 bases between. CDR1 and CDR2 (germline): SGHRS, YFSETQ. The CDR3 runs 15 residues. The sequencing used unstimulated CD8+ T cells sorted from spleen or lymph node cells, collected before transplant. The receptor's source is a human donor who was the organ donor for an intestinal transplant. This chain joins TRBV5-1 and TRBJ1-5; no firm D call. CDR3 in amino acids: CASSLDPYSNQPQHF. The CDR3, as DNA: TGCGCCAGCAGCTTGGATCCATATAGCAATCAGCCCCAGCATTTT.